The 25 T cell receptor beta chains in this list originate from one sample, sequenced in a study of identical twins. TCRdb analysed the 5' RACE reads with MiXCR anew, one entry per CDR3 protein. This sample yields 200,000 to 250,000 distinct CDR3 sequences, of which 6% to 8% are seen a single time; more than 5% belongs to the top ten. This same sample was also part of a study on yellow fever vaccine responses in identical twins.

Material: CD8+ T cells sorted from blood. The receptor set was obtained from a woman younger than 30 in good health.

Ten or more counts support this clonotype. The CDR3 nucleotides read TGTGCCAGCAGCGTTTGGACTAGCGGAGGCACAGATACGCAGTATTTT. Encoded protein: CASSVWTSGGTDTQYF. The chain carries TRBV9 and TRBJ2-3; 10 nucleotides align to TRBD2. V shed 2 bases and J 1 base; nucleotides not matched to a gene: 4. Germline CDR1 SGDLS, CDR2 YYNGEE. This CDR3 is built from 16 residues. The full variable domain, in which reference TRBV9 and TRBJ2-3 provide the parts outside the CDR3, is DSGVTQTPKHLITATGQRVTLRCSPRSGDLSVYWYQQSLDQGLQFLIQYYNGEERAKGNILERFSAQQFPDLHSELNLSSLELGDSALYFCASSVWTSGGTDTQYFGPGTRLTVL.

This chain connects TRBV6-1 to TRBJ1-6; 7 bases agree with TRBD1. J lost 0 bases, V lost 5 bases, and 10 bases had no gene match. Per germline, CDR1 MNHNS and CDR2 SASEGT. This CDR3 has 18 residues. CDR3 in amino acids: CASSQLLQGSSYNSPLHF. CDR3 DNA: TGTGCCAGCAGTCAATTGTTACAGGGGAGCTCCTATAATTCACCCCTCCACTTT.

The chain has TRBV20-1 and TRBJ2-1; 10 bases agree with TRBD1. Germline CDR1 reads DFQATT; CDR2 reads SNEGSKA (reference sequence). V gave up 6 bases and J gave up 4 bases; unmatched junction bases: 12. The CDR3 extends over 16 amino acids. As DNA, the CDR3 is TGCAGTGCAGCCGGACAGGGGGAAGCTGGGTACAATGAGCAGTTCTTC. It is translated as CSAAGQGEAGYNEQFF.

A word on this clonotype: A much larger clone lies one base from this, so it may be a read error. V and J are TRBV10-3 and TRBJ2-1, with D hard to call. The V gene lost 11 bases and the J gene lost 7 bases, with 12 bases spanning the gap. CDR3 length: 11 amino acids. The germline gives CDR1 ENHRY, CDR2 SYGVKD. The CDR3: CAFTVGNEQFF. DNA of the CDR3: TGTGCCTTCACAGTGGGGAATGAGCAGTTCTTC.

The V gene is TRBV29-1, the J gene TRBJ2-7; D call uncertain. Trimming shortened V by 0 bases and J by 0 bases, and 6 bases separated the two germline ends. Germline lookup yields CDR1 SQVTM and CDR2 ANQGSEA. The CDR3 is 13 amino acids. CDR3 residues: CSVEEAASYEQYF. CDR3 bases: TGCAGCGTTGAAGAGGCGGCCTCCTACGAGCAGTACTTC.

This clonotype was picked up many times. V and J are TRBV27 and TRBJ2-7; TRBD2 matches 7 bases. The germline V gene has CDR1 MNHEY and CDR2 SMNVEV (reference sequence). The CDR3 runs to 14 residues. The V gene end was trimmed by 3 bases and the J gene end by 0 bases; junction bases not matched to a gene: 2. CDR3 region: CASSFGGSSYEQYF. Written as DNA, the CDR3 is TGTGCCAGCAGTTTTGGCGGGAGCTCCTACGAGCAGTACTTC.

This chain uses TRBV9 with TRBJ2-1; TRBD1 matches at 10 bases. V gave up 4 bases and J gave up 6 bases; unmatched junction bases: 10. CDR3 length: 16 residues. From germline, CDR1 is SGDLS and CDR2 YYNGEE. CDR3 residues: CASSHETGTGANEQFF. The CDR3 region has the DNA TGTGCCAGCAGCCATGAAACCGGGACAGGGGCCAATGAGCAGTTCTTC.

The chain carries TRBV10-1 and TRBJ2-1, with a weak D call TRBD1 (5 bases). There are 13 residues in the CDR3. From germline, CDR1 is WNHNN and CDR2 SYGVQD (reference sequence). The ends were cut back, 2 bases at V and 5 bases at J, with 7 bases in the middle. In nucleotides, the CDR3 is TGCGCCAGCAGTGAGAGACAGCACAATGAGCAGTTCTTC. It is translated as CASSERQHNEQFF.

The chain links TRBV7-8 to TRBJ1-1; D gene unclear. The CDR3 is made up of 15 amino acids. Germline CDR1 and CDR2: SGHVS and FQNEAQ. Trimming pared 1 base from V and 0 bases from J, leaving 9 bases between. The CDR3 region is CASSLDYPMNTEAFF. As DNA, the CDR3 is TGTGCCAGCAGCTTAGATTATCCCATGAACACTGAAGCTTTCTTT.

V is TRBV20-1 and J is TRBJ1-2; D gene unclear. The CDR3 totals 15 residues. Germline CDR1 and CDR2: DFQATT and SNEGSKA (reference sequence). V was trimmed by 0 bases and J by 8 bases, leaving 19 bases between them. The CDR3: CSARDVADKSGGYTF. The CDR3 region has the DNA TGCAGTGCTAGAGATGTGGCAGATAAATCGGGGGGCTACACCTTC.

This clonotype was observed a handful of times. The V gene is TRBV18, the J gene TRBJ2-7; D is unresolved. The CDR3 loop spans 12 amino acids. Trimming stripped 2 bases from V and 1 base from J, with 3 bases between. Germline V lookup: CDR1 KGHSH, CDR2 LQKENI. CDR3 sequence (DNA): TGTGCCAGCTCACCAGGATCCTACGAGCAGTACGTC. Translating gives CASSPGSYEQYV.

This clonotype has a count of ten or more. The chain employs TRBV12-3 or TRBV12-4 and TRBJ2-3, with 10 positions matching TRBD1. The trim removed 3 bases at V and 6 bases at J, leaving 3 bases unmatched. The CDR3 consists of 14 residues. CDR3 residues: CASSLTGGLDTQYF. In nucleotides, the CDR3 is TGTGCCAGCAGTTTGACAGGGGGCTTGGATACGCAGTATTTT.

This chain links TRBV4-1 with TRBJ2-7; either TRBD1 or TRBD2 may supply D (5 bases each). The V end was cut by 4 bases, the J end by 3 bases, with 13 bases between. Germline CDR1 and CDR2: MGHRA and YSYEKL. The CDR3 spans 14 residues. The CDR3 spells CASSPGTANYEQYF. The CDR3, as DNA: TGCGCCAGCAGCCCAGGGACGGCAAACTACGAGCAGTACTTC.

In its sample, this clonotype was seen a few times. This chain uses TRBV6-1 with TRBJ2-7, with TRBD2 identical over 10 bases. From germline, CDR1 is MNHNS and CDR2 SASEGT. The CDR3 spans 17 residues. V shed 2 bases, J shed 3 bases, and the junction held 10 bases outside the gene matches. The CDR3 spells CASSERGGASGSYEQYF. CDR3 nucleotides: TGTGCCAGCAGTGAAAGAGGTGGGGCTAGCGGGAGCTACGAGCAGTACTTC.

This clonotype has just a few counts. The V gene is TRBV13, the J gene TRBJ2-3; D remains ambiguous. V dropped 5 bases and J dropped 6 bases, with 18 bases sitting between them. CDR1 and CDR2 (germline): PRHDT, FYEKMQ (reference sequence). This CDR3 contains 15 residues. CDR3 sequence: CASSPPFAVGDTQYF. DNA of the CDR3: TGTGCCAGCAGCCCACCCTTCGCGGTAGGCGATACGCAGTATTTT. The whole variable domain, filled in from reference TRBV13 and TRBJ2-3, reads AAGVIQSPRHLIKEKRETATLKCYPIPRHDTVYWYQQGPGQDPQFLISFYEKMQSDKGSIPDRFSAQQFSDYHSELNMSSLELGDSALYFCASSPPFAVGDTQYFGPGTRLTVL.

The rearrangement links TRBV6-1 to TRBJ2-1, with 9 bases matching TRBD2. V dropped 5 bases and J dropped 3; count of bases not matched to a gene: 11. The CDR3 is 17 residues long. Germline-derived CDR1 and CDR2 are MNHNS and SASEGT. CDR3 nucleotide sequence: TGTGCCAGCAGTCCCGTGCCCCTAGCGGGACACTACAATGAGCAGTTCTTC. It is translated as CASSPVPLAGHYNEQFF.

This chain connects TRBV29-1 to TRBJ2-1, with TRBD2 matching 7 bases. Germline-derived CDR1 and CDR2 are SQVTM and ANQGSEA. The ends lost 3 bases at V and 10 bases at J; junction bases unmatched: 12. The CDR3 extends over 14 amino acids. Here the CDR3 DNA reads TGCAGCGTTGAGGATGGAGAACTGGGAGGGGAGCAGTTCTTC. Its translation is CSVEDGELGGEQFF.

In this sample, this clonotype turned up many times. V is TRBV15 and J is TRBJ2-1; the D is unclear. Deletions cut 0 bases from V and 1 base from J, with 4 bases between. CDR3 length: 14 residues. CDR1 and CDR2 from the germline V gene are LNHNV and YYDKDF (reference sequence). CDR3 residues: CATSREGSYNEQFF. The CDR3 bases are TGTGCCACCAGCAGAGAGGGATCCTACAATGAGCAGTTCTTC.

This clonotype was seen a handful of times. This rearrangement joins TRBV5-1 to TRBJ1-6; D not certain. Germline loops: CDR1 SGHRS, CDR2 YFSETQ. This CDR3 has 16 amino acids. Trimming stripped 0 bases from V and 0 bases from J, with 7 bases between. CDR3 coding DNA: TGCGCCAGCAGCTTGGATAGTAGCTCCTATAATTCACCCCTCCACTTT. This encodes CASSLDSSSYNSPLHF.

This clonotype was recorded at least ten times. This chain uses TRBV4-1 with TRBJ2-3; D gene uncertain. Germline V gene sequence: CDR1 MGHRA, CDR2 YSYEKL. The CDR3 length is 15 residues. V was clipped by 1 base and J by 2 bases, with 10 bases between them. The CDR3 region has the DNA TGCGCCAGCAGCCAAGCACTGCGGACCACAGATACGCAGTATTTT. Its protein is CASSQALRTTDTQYF.

This chain joins TRBV9 and TRBJ2-1; possibly TRBD2 for D (5 bases). V lost 0 bases to trimming and J lost 0 bases, with 10 bases between them. Germline assignment: CDR1 SGDLS and CDR2 YYNGEE. The CDR3 totals 16 residues. The CDR3 DNA sequence: TGTGCCAGCAGCGTAGGACGGGGTAACTCCTACAATGAGCAGTTCTTC. Its translation: CASSVGRGNSYNEQFF.

This clonotype showed up just a few times. J is TRBJ2-1 and V is TRBV11-2; 11 nucleotides agree with TRBD2. This CDR3 is 15 amino acids long. The J segment lost 6 bases and the V segment lost 2 bases, leaving 3 bases of the junction unmatched. Germline V gene sequence: CDR1 SGHAT, CDR2 FQNNGV. CDR3 residues: CASSLPGLAGNEQFF. CDR3 nucleotides: TGTGCCAGCAGCTTACCCGGACTAGCGGGCAATGAGCAGTTCTTC.

This clonotype was seen only a few times. DNA for the CDR3: TGTGCCAGCTCCCTTCCCAGTCACAATGAGCAGTTCTTC. This encodes CASSLPSHNEQFF. This sequence joins TRBV18 and TRBJ2-1; no clear D. CDR1 KGHSH and CDR2 LQKENI come from the germline V gene. Trimming cost V 6 bases and J 5 bases, with 11 bases left between them. The CDR3 contains 13 residues. Full variable domain (rest looked up from reference TRBV18 and TRBJ2-1): NAGVMQNPRHLVRRRGQEARLRCSPMKGHSHVYWYRQLPEEGLKFMVYLQKENIIDESGMPKERFSAEFPKEGPSILRIQQVVRGDSAAYFCASSLPSHNEQFFGPGTRLTVL.

This clonotype was seen only a few times. CDR3 loop: CASSLVTGQETQYF. CDR3 DNA sequence: TGCGCCAGCAGCTTGGTGACAGGCCAAGAGACCCAGTACTTC. The rearrangement links TRBV5-1 to TRBJ2-5; the D gene is possibly TRBD1 (6 bases). CDR3 size: 14 residues. V lost 0 bases and J lost 1, with 7 bases in between. Germline-derived CDR1 and CDR2 are SGHRS and YFSETQ.

This clonotype was counted at least ten times. This sequence joins TRBV2 and TRBJ2-7; 8 bases align to TRBD1. V gave up 2 bases and J gave up 0 bases; unmatched junction bases: 12. Germline V CDR1 and CDR2: SNHLY, FYNNEI. This CDR3 is 18 amino acids long. The CDR3 reads CASSEINGQGGYSYEQYF. The CDR3 bases are TGTGCCAGCAGTGAAATAAACGGACAGGGCGGATACTCCTACGAGCAGTACTTC. Looking up the rest from reference TRBV2 and TRBJ2-7 gives the full variable domain: EPEVTQTPSHQVTQMGQEVILRCVPISNHLYFYWYRQILGQKVEFLVSFYNNEISEKSEIFDDQFSVERPDGSNFTLKIRSTKLEDSAMYFCASSEINGQGGYSYEQYFGPGTRLTVT.